The rows below give T cell receptor beta chains drawn from one sample of a study of shared clonotypes between healthy human individuals. Here immunoSEQ multiplex PCR was the method, and the copy in TCRdb shows in-frame clones only, minus some. The sample consists of more than 2 million clones, 95% of them appearing once. Sequencing input: naive CD4+ T cells sorted from blood. All receptors come from a man aged 18 to 29 in good health. CDR3s include the opening cysteine and the closing phenylalanine or tryptophan.

J: TRBJ2-7
V: TRBV6-5
CDR3: CATGDSLRYEQYF

J: TRBJ1-1
V: TRBV18
CDR3: CASSPLASNTEAFF

J: TRBJ1-6
V: TRBV2
CDR3: CASSEQQGSPLHF

J: TRBJ2-1
V: TRBV30
CDR3: CAWSGGQGERKSSYNEQFF

J: TRBJ1-1
V: TRBV5-1
CDR3: CASSLAGAAEAFF

J: TRBJ2-7
V: TRBV15
CDR3: CATSRDRLGQGNEQYF

J: TRBJ2-2
V: TRBV10-1
CDR3: CASRRTGETGELFF

J: TRBJ2-3
V: TRBV2
CDR3: CASRGGSTDTQYF

J: TRBJ2-3
V: TRBV21-1
CDR3: CASSKFRQTSTDTQYF

J: TRBJ1-1
V: TRBV6-6
CDR3: CASSSSTEAFF

J: TRBJ2-2
V: TRBV2
CDR3: CASSVERGDRGELFF

J: TRBJ2-5
V: TRBV7-9
CDR3: CASSSLAGGGETQYF

J: TRBJ1-2
V: TRBV5-6
CDR3: CASSLRQGGGYTF

J: TRBJ2-7
V: TRBV5-5
CDR3: CASSLLGRGLVSYEQYF

J: TRBJ2-7
V: TRBV15
CDR3: CATSRGTSGIEQYF

J: TRBJ2-6
V: TRBV18
CDR3: CASSPLVSERSGANVLTF

J: TRBJ2-1
V: TRBV10-2
CDR3: CASSESTLAPYNEQFF

J: TRBJ1-1
V: TRBV5-4
CDR3: CASGFSDRGNTEAFF

J: TRBJ2-1
V: TRBV30
CDR3: CAWSLSRTYLAYNEQFF

J: TRBJ2-4
V: TRBV9
CDR3: CASSVATRQIIQLLAKNIQYF

J: TRBJ2-1
V: TRBV10-1
CDR3: CASSSREGNEQFF

J: TRBJ1-1
V: TRBV15
CDR3: CATSRGGERVAEAFF

J: TRBJ2-7
V: TRBV21-1
CDR3: CASSTSTGDVHEQYF

J: TRBJ1-1
V: TRBV29-1
CDR3: CSVEDLLAAPEAFF

J: TRBJ2-5
V: TRBV7-2
CDR3: CASSPSETQYF

J: TRBJ2-2
V: TRBV19
CDR3: CASKDSSNTGELFF

J: TRBJ1-2
V: TRBV27
CDR3: CASSFDPDRLGGYTF

J: TRBJ2-3
V: TRBV6-5
CDR3: CASSYSLTGATDTQYF

J: TRBJ2-2
V: TRBV6-5
CDR3: CASSPFRGPGELFF

J: TRBJ2-1
V: TRBV29-1
CDR3: CSVEGGAGGNNEQFF

J: TRBJ2-5
V: TRBV7-6
CDR3: CASSLGPTSGAETQYF

J: TRBJ1-6
V: TRBV6-1
CDR3: CASSYRPPSPLHF

J: NA
V: TRBV6-6
CDR3: CASNVRDRAYEQYF

J: TRBJ2-7
V: TRBV6-6
CDR3: CASSYSRADNYEQYF

J: TRBJ1-6
V: TRBV6-5
CDR3: CASRGQGNNSPLHF

J: TRBJ1-1
V: TRBV6-5
CDR3: CASSTGGQGTAEAFF

J: TRBJ1-1
V: TRBV2
CDR3: CASARYTEAFF

J: TRBJ2-7
V: TRBV28
CDR3: CASSPSGKAYYEQYF

J: TRBJ1-4
V: TRBV11-2
CDR3: CASSVNRGWGEKLFF

J: TRBJ2-7
V: TRBV11-2
CDR3: CASSVSAGTTVGEQYF

J: TRBJ1-1
V: TRBV10-2
CDR3: CASSDRTSSTEAFF

J: TRBJ1-3
V: TRBV5-6
CDR3: CASSLVGQGNGNTIYF

J: TRBJ2-7
V: TRBV7-9
CDR3: CASSLAGGRPGEQYF

J: TRBJ2-5
V: TRBV6-6
CDR3: CASSYRAGSSQETQYF

J: TRBJ2-7
V: TRBV11-2
CDR3: CASSMRDSNYEQYF